This T cell receptor beta chain was documented in a study of regulatory T cells in long-lasting Graves disease. Study-wide findings and caveats: Those with persistent disease had in common more public clonotypes (about 3,000) than new patients (about 970). The sample size was small, and this may have reduced accuracy.

In germline, CDR1 is GTSNPN, CDR2 SVGIG (reference sequence). The CDR3 spans 15 residues. After removal of 1 base from V and 8 bases from J, the junction contained 10 bases not matched to a gene. Arm-PCR of CDR3 regions and iRepertoire HTBI primers were the basis on which TCR beta libraries were built. MiXCR, run by TCRdb on the multiplex PCR reads, gives a single entry per CDR3 protein. The sample contains about 320,000 distinct CDR3 sequences, more than 15% of which appear only once. Concerning this clonotype itself: Antigen: not known.

As for time point: newly diagnosed GD, antithyroid drugs for less than 3 months. Extracted PBMC RNA gave rise to the TCR library. The sample in question was peripheral blood mononuclear cells (PBMCs), obtained at new diagnosis, from a patient treated with antithyroid drugs. The sequence was obtained from a female donor with Graves disease. The chain uses TRBV30 and TRBJ1-4; 7 bases fit TRBD1. The CDR3 DNA sequence: TGTGCCTGGAGTGCTGGACAGGCAATCGTCGAAAAACTGTTTTTT. Translation gives CAWSAGQAIVEKLFF.